This entry is about one TCR beta chain. This clone came up once. Its antigen specificity is not known. No much larger clone exists at a distance of one base, and base qualities are not known. TCRbeta CDR3 regions were amplified from genomic DNA using the immunoSEQ Assay, a bias-controlled multiplex PCR. In the authors' own workflow: Within the assay, amplification of reference gene primers was used to estimate how many nucleated cells each sample contained. To quantify the absolute abundance of each unique TCRbeta CDR3 rearrangement, sequence reads were collapsed and filtered. Productive Simpson clonality was computed per sample as the square root of Simpson's diversity index over productive rearrangements. The table was pulled from immuneACCESS by TCRdb, which kept in-frame rearrangements only. Such tables lose some clones; where checked, under half of the loss comes from unresolved V genes, and the rest has no known cause. The DNA gave D and trimming, while V, J and clone size come from that table. The sample table contains 150,000 to 200,000 clones; only one count was recorded for roughly 84% of them. About 1.2% of the sample rests with the top ten.

This sample is drawn from a study of blood T cell repertoires in COVID-19 (TCRdb year 2020). About the investigation overall: Samples from collaborators originated in the United States, Italy and Spain and spanned both the acute and convalescent phases of COVID-19. A de-identified subject ID, COVID-19 status, age in years and sex were almost always included in the sample metadata. The repertoires were made available in a free public database intended to serve as a resource for research on the immune response to SARS-CoV-2. Samples were obtained from the ongoing ImmuneRACE study (first 160 participants) and from 1,254 subjects provided by 6 global collaborators. The prospective study material was composed of cDNA or gDNA derived from T cells, B-cell-depleted T cells, or PBMCs. Deeply sampled blood TCRbeta repertoires from subjects exposed to, actively infected with, or recovered from COVID-19 were included in the dataset. HLA class I and class II types, where available, came from metadata supplied by the sample provider rather than from assay-based typing.

Overall study results and their limits: The amount of clinical and demographic metadata varied by source and participant and was provided uncurated.

A second Seattle source provided samples from volunteer blood donors who had recovered from COVID-19. Collaborating institutions collected whole blood in K2EDTA tubes following their own protocols. For TCRbeta analysis, collaborators shipped samples in one of three forms: frozen whole blood, isolated PBMCs, or DNA extracted from either of those sample types. CDR1 SGHAT and CDR2 FQNNGV were looked up in the germline V gene. V drops 5 bases and J drops 3 bases, leaving 4 bases in between. Measured from the cysteine to the phenylalanine, the CDR3 is 11 residues long. The sequence is cut down to CDR3 DNA, 33 bases in frame from base 1.

This chain is built from TRBV11-2 and TRBJ1-1, with the D gene call left open. This receptor was taken from a man in his 60s who had recovered from COVID-19. The sequenced sample consisted of peripheral blood. The CDR3 loop reads CASSPDTEAFF. The sequenced DNA is TGTGCCAGCAGCCCCGACACTGAAGCTTTCTTT.